A single sample is the source of the 28 T cell receptor beta chains below, sequenced in a study of post-analysis software for immune sequencing data. TCR beta cDNA libraries had unique molecular identifiers. TCRdb used MiXCR to reprocess the PCR reads, holding one entry per CDR3 protein. Counted here are around 150,000 distinct CDR3 sequences, around 36% occurring once; the ten biggest clones make up under 30%. Sequencing used blood, obtained after autologous hematopoietic stem cell transplantation. Every receptor here comes from a girl aged 10-17 years with multiple sclerosis.

The chain uses TRBV28 and TRBJ1-2; D is possibly TRBD1 (5 bases). Germline assignment: CDR1 MDHEN and CDR2 SYDVKM. V lost 5 bases and J lost 5, with 15 bases in between. This CDR3 spans 14 amino acids. CDR3 sequence reads: CASSGHRGFYGYTF. For the CDR3, the DNA is TGTGCCAGCAGTGGACACCGGGGGTTTTATGGCTACACCTTC.

The chain carries TRBV6-2 or TRBV6-3 and TRBJ2-1, with D unclear. The J call is uncertain, as TRBJ2-7 better fits the DNA end. This CDR3 is built from 13 residues. Germline V gene lookup returns CDR1 MNHEY and CDR2 SVGEGT. The CDR3 sequence: CASTQMGYNEQYF. Written as DNA, the CDR3 is TGTGCCAGCACCCAAATGGGTTACAATGAGCAGTACTTC.

V usage is TRBV7-9 and J usage is TRBJ2-5, with 8 bases matching TRBD1. Judging by the DNA end, TRBJ2-7 fits better; the J call may be wrong. Germline V gene sequence: CDR1 SEHNR, CDR2 FQNEAQ (reference sequence). The CDR3 spans 18 residues. CDR3 sequence: CASSAANLWTGQAYEQYF. The CDR3 region has the DNA TGTGCCAGCAGCGCAGCAAACCTCTGGACAGGGCAAGCCTACGAGCAGTACTTC.

V usage is TRBV30 and J usage is TRBJ1-5, with D unresolved. The CDR3 contains 13 residues. CDR1 and CDR2 (germline): GTSNPN, SVGIG (reference sequence). Trimming left V 0 bases short and J 3 bases short, with 6 bases between. This CDR3 is CAWSVPNNQPQHF. The DNA for the CDR3 is TGTGCCTGGAGTGTACCGAACAATCAGCCCCAGCATTTT.

This clonotype was counted only a few times. The CDR3 region has the DNA TGTGCCAGCAGCCGGCTCGGACTAGCGGGAGATGAGCAGTTCTTC. Protein product: CASSRLGLAGDEQFF. The genes are TRBV7-2 and TRBJ2-1; the match to TRBD2 covers 13 bases. The CDR3 contains 15 residues. After removal of 5 bases from V and 8 bases from J, the junction contained 6 bases not matched to a gene. The V gene's germline CDR1 is SGHTA and CDR2 FQGNSA.

The chain links TRBV9 to TRBJ2-2; TRBD2 might be the D (5 bases). Trimming left V 0 bases short and J 10 bases short, with 10 bases between. The germline V gene encodes CDR1 SGDLS and CDR2 YYNGEE. The CDR3 runs 13 residues. The CDR3 loop is CASSVGGKQELFF. In DNA, the CDR3 is TGTGCCAGCAGCGTAGGAGGGAAGCAGGAGCTGTTTTTT.

This clonotype was detected a few times. This rearrangement joins TRBV12-3 or TRBV12-4 to TRBJ2-3; 12 bases agree with TRBD2. The CDR3 consists of 14 residues. V trimming: 7 bases; J trimming: 5 bases; junction bases outside the gene matches: 4. This CDR3 reads CASNKGLAGDTQYF. The DNA of the CDR3 is TGTGCCAGCAACAAGGGACTAGCGGGAGATACGCAGTATTTT.

The chain recombines TRBV27 with TRBJ1-2; D is unresolved. The V gene's germline CDR1 is MNHEY and CDR2 SMNVEV (reference sequence). The CDR3 contains 16 residues. V was trimmed by 1 base and J by 4 bases, leaving 16 bases between them. CDR3 sequence reads: CASSLYTPGDAYGYTF. For the CDR3, the DNA is TGTGCCAGCAGTTTATACACCCCCGGTGACGCCTATGGCTACACCTTC.

The chain carries TRBV7-9 and TRBJ2-3; TRBD1 might be the D (6 bases). Germline V gene data show CDR1 as SEHNR and CDR2 as FQNEAQ (reference sequence). The CDR3 is made up of 16 amino acids. Trimming pared 0 bases from V and 4 bases from J, leaving 14 bases between. The DNA of the CDR3 is TGTGCCAGCAGCTTAGCCGGCCAGAAGGGGGCAGATACGCAGTATTTT. It specifies CASSLAGQKGADTQYF.

This clonotype was detected many times. V is TRBV10-3 and J is TRBJ2-5; no reliable D call. Trimming left V 0 bases short and J 5 bases short, with 4 bases between. The germline V gene has CDR1 ENHRY and CDR2 SYGVKD. The CDR3 sequence is 12 residues long. The CDR3 loop reads CAISESWETQYF. The CDR3 DNA follows: TGTGCCATCAGTGAGTCCTGGGAGACCCAGTACTTC.

This clonotype turned up a few times. The rearrangement joins TRBV27 to TRBJ2-5, with D perhaps TRBD2 (5 bases). V was cut by 6 bases and J by 4 bases, with 18 bases left in between. This CDR3 contains 15 residues. Looked up from germline, CDR1 is MNHEY and CDR2 is SMNVEV (reference sequence). The CDR3 DNA reads TGTGCCAGCAGCGTCGCGGAGGCGCGGCGAGAGACCCAGTACTTC. Protein: CASSVAEARRETQYF.

This clonotype was detected only a few times. The V gene is TRBV12-3 or TRBV12-4, the J gene TRBJ1-2, with TRBD1 identical over 7 bases. V lost 5 bases to trimming and J lost 5 bases; unmatched junction nucleotides: 11. This CDR3 is 15 amino acids long. The DNA of the CDR3 is TGTGCCAGCAGTGGCCAAACATACAGGGGTTATGGCTACACCTTC. Translation gives CASSGQTYRGYGYTF.

This clonotype was observed at least ten times. The V gene is TRBV20-1, the J gene TRBJ2-3, with D possibly being TRBD2 (6 bases). The V end lost 6 bases, the J end lost 6 bases, and 19 bases lay between the germline ends. CDR3 length: 14 residues. Per the germline V gene, CDR1 is DFQATT and CDR2 is SNEGSKA (reference sequence). CDR3 nucleotide sequence: TGCAGTGCACCCCCTAGCGTCTCGTGGGATACGCAGTATTTT. Its translation: CSAPPSVSWDTQYF.

The chain is built from TRBV6-5 and TRBJ2-7; a weak D match, TRBD1 (5 bases). V dropped 4 bases and J dropped 12 bases, with 25 bases sitting between them. This CDR3 is 15 amino acids long. CDR1 is MNHEY and CDR2 is SVGAGI in the germline V gene. The chain's CDR3 is CASSSDTPAKETRYF. Written as DNA, the CDR3 is TGTGCCAGCAGTTCGGACACGCCCGCCAAAGAGACCCGGTACTTC.

The chain is built from TRBV5-1 and TRBJ2-3; 9 bases match TRBD2. Germline V gives CDR1 SGHRS, CDR2 YFSETQ. The CDR3 totals 15 residues. Losses at the gene ends were 3 bases for V and 2 bases for J; bases not matched to a gene: 4. In DNA, the CDR3 is TGCGCCAGCAGCTGGGCGGGAGGGGACACAGATACGCAGTATTTT. It yields the protein CASSWAGGDTDTQYF.

The table lists this clonotype with many counts. The genes are TRBV30 and TRBJ1-1; D might be TRBD1 (6 bases). Germline V gene sequence: CDR1 GTSNPN, CDR2 SVGIG (reference sequence). CDR3 length: 11 amino acids. The germline V and J ends were trimmed by 5 bases and 4 bases, with 8 bases remaining between them. The CDR3 loop reads CAWQGLTEAFF. CDR3 in DNA: TGTGCCTGGCAGGGGCTCACTGAAGCTTTCTTT.

Here the CDR3 reads CASSLRGALNEQYF. CDR3 nucleotide sequence: TGTGCCAGCAGTTTAAGGGGGGCCTTGAACGAGCAGTACTTC. The chain is built from TRBV12-3 or TRBV12-4 and TRBJ2-7; D is perhaps TRBD1 or TRBD2 (6 bases each). V was trimmed by 2 bases and J by 5 bases, leaving 13 bases between them. The CDR3 extends over 14 amino acids.

The chain combines TRBV19 with TRBJ2-4, with TRBD2 matching over 10 bases. Trimming removed 6 bases from V and 4 bases from J; junction bases left unmatched: 9. Germline V lookup: CDR1 LNHDA, CDR2 SQIVND (reference sequence). The CDR3 runs 16 residues. The CDR3 nucleotides read TGTGCCAGTAGCCCCGCTTTGACTAGCGGGAAAAACATTCAGTACTTC. The encoded protein is CASSPALTSGKNIQYF.

The chain recombines TRBV5-1 with TRBJ2-3; D is unresolved. The germline V gene encodes CDR1 SGHRS and CDR2 YFSETQ. The V end lost 0 bases, the J end lost 2 bases, and 7 bases lay between the germline ends. The CDR3 contains 14 residues. The CDR3 here is CASSLEVPTDTQYF. The CDR3, as DNA: TGCGCCAGCAGCTTGGAGGTGCCCACAGATACGCAGTATTTT.

The genes are TRBV11-2 and TRBJ2-3, with 11 positions matching TRBD2. Unmatched junction bases numbered 6, after V lost 5 bases and J lost 5 bases. The CDR3 sequence is 15 residues long. Looked up from germline, CDR1 is SGHAT and CDR2 is FQNNGV. This CDR3 reads CASSHSGRAQDTQYF. Here the CDR3 DNA reads TGTGCCAGCAGCCATAGCGGGAGGGCCCAAGATACGCAGTATTTT.

This rearrangement joins TRBV20-1 to TRBJ2-4; TRBD1 matches 10 bases. CDR3 size: 18 residues. J lost 3 bases, V lost 3 bases, and 14 bases had no gene match. The germline V gene has CDR1 DFQATT and CDR2 SNEGSKA (reference sequence). The CDR3 nucleotides are TGCAGTGCTAGTCCGACGTTTGGGACAGGGGAAATCAAAAACATTCAGTACTTC. Translated: CSASPTFGTGEIKNIQYF.

The gene calls are TRBV28 and TRBJ2-3; TRBD1 aligns across 7 bases. CDR3 size: 17 residues. Looked up from germline, CDR1 is MDHEN and CDR2 is SYDVKM. J lost 1 base, V lost 6 bases, and 13 bases had no gene match. The CDR3: CASSPGRQGVGTDTQYF. The CDR3 DNA reads TGTGCCAGCAGCCCTGGTCGTCAGGGGGTGGGCACAGATACGCAGTATTTT.

This clonotype was recorded a few times. The J gene is TRBJ1-1, the V gene TRBV12-3 or TRBV12-4; 7 positions agree with TRBD1. After removal of 6 bases from V and 0 bases from J, the junction contained 4 bases not matched to a gene. The CDR3 runs 14 residues. The chain's CDR3 is CASRGTAMNTEAFF. CDR3 DNA: TGTGCCAGCAGAGGGACAGCTATGAACACTGAAGCTTTCTTT.

The chain recombines TRBV28 with TRBJ2-2; 7 bases fit TRBD1. Germline CDR1 reads MDHEN; CDR2 reads SYDVKM. The ends lost 10 bases at V and 1 base at J; junction bases unmatched: 6. The CDR3 sequence is 14 residues long. In nucleotides, the CDR3 is TGTGCCATTCTGGGACAGTTGAACACCGGGGAGCTGTTTTTT. Translating it yields CAILGQLNTGELFF. Complete variable domain (other parts from reference TRBV28 and TRBJ2-2): DVKVTQSSRYLVKRTGEKVFLECVQDMDHENMFWYRQDPGLGLRLIYFSYDVKMKEKGDIPEGYSVSREKKERFSLILESASTNQTSMYLCAILGQLNTGELFFGEGSRLTVL.

A word on this clonotype: A much larger clone lies a single base off, so this may be a read error. Here the CDR3 reads CASSLTDGTNYGDTF. The CDR3 nucleotides read TGCGCCAGCAGCTTAACGGACGGCACTAACTATGGCGACACCTTC. The chain is built from TRBV5-1 and TRBJ1-2; D is unclear. Germline CDR1 SGHRS, CDR2 YFSETQ. The CDR3 runs 15 residues.

V and J are TRBV7-2 and TRBJ2-1; tentatively, D is TRBD2 (5 bases). CDR1 and CDR2 (germline): SGHTA, FQGNSA. This CDR3 region has 12 residues. Trimming shortened V by 9 bases and J by 6 bases, and 12 bases separated the two germline ends. The CDR3 is CASLALGNEQFF. The CDR3 nucleotides are TGTGCCAGTTTAGCACTAGGCAATGAGCAGTTCTTC.

V is TRBV3-1 and J is TRBJ2-2; the match to TRBD2 covers 9 bases. Germline V CDR1 and CDR2: LGHDT, YNNKEL (reference sequence). After removal of 0 bases from V and 3 bases from J, the junction contained 11 bases not matched to a gene. The CDR3 is 19 residues long. The CDR3 DNA reads as TGTGCCAGCAGCCAAGACGGGGCGGGGGGGCCCGCCTACACCGGGGAGCTGTTTTTT. The encoded protein is CASSQDGAGGPAYTGELFF.

A remark on this clonotype: One end of the junction varies from germline; a read error may be responsible. CDR3 residues: CAGRRPGQGNTGELFF. For the CDR3, the DNA is TGTGCCGGCAGGAGACCGGGACAGGGGAACACCGGGGAGCTGTTTTTT. The chain links TRBV2 to TRBJ2-2; 9 bases agree with TRBD1. Germline CDR1 and CDR2: SNHLY and FYNNEI. CDR3 length: 16 amino acids.